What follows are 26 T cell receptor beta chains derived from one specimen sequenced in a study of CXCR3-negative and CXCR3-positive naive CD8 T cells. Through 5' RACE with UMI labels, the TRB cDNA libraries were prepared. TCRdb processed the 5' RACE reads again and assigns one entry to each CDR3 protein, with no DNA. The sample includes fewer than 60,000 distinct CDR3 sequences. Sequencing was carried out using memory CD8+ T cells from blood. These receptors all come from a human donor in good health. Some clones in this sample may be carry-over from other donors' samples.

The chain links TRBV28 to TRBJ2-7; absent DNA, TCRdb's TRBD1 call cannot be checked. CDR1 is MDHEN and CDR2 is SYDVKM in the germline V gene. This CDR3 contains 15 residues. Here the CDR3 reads CASSLRATGSHEQYF.

The CDR3: CASSVRPTATDNEQFF. The chain links TRBV7-8 to TRBJ2-1; as DNA is missing, the TRBD1 call by TCRdb cannot be tested. Per germline, CDR1 SGHVS and CDR2 FQNEAQ. This CDR3 contains 16 residues.

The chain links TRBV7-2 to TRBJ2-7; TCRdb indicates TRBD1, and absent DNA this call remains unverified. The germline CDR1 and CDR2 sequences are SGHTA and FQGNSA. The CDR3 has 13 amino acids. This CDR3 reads CASSPGGIYEQYF.

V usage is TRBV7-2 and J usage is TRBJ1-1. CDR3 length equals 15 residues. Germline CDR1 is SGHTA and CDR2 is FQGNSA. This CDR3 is CASSLIREDGGEAFF.

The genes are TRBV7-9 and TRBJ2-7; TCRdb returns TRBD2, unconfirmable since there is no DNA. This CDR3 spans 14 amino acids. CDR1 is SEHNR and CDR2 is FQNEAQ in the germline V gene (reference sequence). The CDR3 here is CASSNEGRLYEQYF.

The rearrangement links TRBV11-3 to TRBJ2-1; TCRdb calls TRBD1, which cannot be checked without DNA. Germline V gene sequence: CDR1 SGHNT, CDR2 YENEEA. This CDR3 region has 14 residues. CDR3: CASSFRGQNNEQFF.

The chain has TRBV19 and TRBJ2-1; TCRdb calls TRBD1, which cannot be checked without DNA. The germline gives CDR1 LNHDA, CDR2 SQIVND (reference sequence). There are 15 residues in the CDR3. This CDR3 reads CASSIAGGRYNEQFF.

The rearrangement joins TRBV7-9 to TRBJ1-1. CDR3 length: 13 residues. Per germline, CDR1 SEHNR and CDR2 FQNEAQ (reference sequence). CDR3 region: CASSLVYDTEAFF.

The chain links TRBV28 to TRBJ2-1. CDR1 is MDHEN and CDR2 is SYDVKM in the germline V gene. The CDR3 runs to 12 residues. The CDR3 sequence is CASRSRYNEQFF. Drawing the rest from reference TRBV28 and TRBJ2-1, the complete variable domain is DVKVTQSSRYLVKRTGEKVFLECVQDMDHENMFWYRQDPGLGLRLIYFSYDVKMKEKGDIPEGYSVSREKKERFSLILESASTNQTSMYLCASRSRYNEQFFGPGTRLTVL.

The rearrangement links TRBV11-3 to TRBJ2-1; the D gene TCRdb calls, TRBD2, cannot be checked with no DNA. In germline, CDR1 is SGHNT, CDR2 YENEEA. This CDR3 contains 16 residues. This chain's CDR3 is CASSVWRGGASNEQFF.

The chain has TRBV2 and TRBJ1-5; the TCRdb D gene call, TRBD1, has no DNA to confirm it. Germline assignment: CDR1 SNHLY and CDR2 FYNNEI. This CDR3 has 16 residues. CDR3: CASRGVLRQGKQPQHF. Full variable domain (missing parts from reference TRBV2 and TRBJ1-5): EPEVTQTPSHQVTQMGQEVILRCVPISNHLYFYWYRQILGQKVEFLVSFYNNEISEKSEIFDDQFSVERPDGSNFTLKIRSTKLEDSAMYFCASRGVLRQGKQPQHFGDGTRLSIL.

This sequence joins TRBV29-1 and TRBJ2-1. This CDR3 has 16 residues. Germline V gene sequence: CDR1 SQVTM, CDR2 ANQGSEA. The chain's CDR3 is CSVVVLSVSSYNEQFF.

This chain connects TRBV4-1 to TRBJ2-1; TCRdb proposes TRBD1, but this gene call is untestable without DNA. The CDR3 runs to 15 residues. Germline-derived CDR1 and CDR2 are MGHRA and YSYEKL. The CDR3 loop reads CASSQRTESYNEQFF.

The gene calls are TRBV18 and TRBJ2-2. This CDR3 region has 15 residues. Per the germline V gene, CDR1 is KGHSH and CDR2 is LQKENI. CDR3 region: CASSPPNDNTGELFF.

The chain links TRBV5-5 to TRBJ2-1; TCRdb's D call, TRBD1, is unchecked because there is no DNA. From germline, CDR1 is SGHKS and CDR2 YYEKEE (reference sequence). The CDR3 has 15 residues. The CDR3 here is CASSAWDSSYNEQFF.

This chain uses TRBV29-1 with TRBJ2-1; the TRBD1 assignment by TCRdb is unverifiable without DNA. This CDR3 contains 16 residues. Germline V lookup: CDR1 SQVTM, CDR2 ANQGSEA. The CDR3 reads CSVEDQGRSSYNEQFF.

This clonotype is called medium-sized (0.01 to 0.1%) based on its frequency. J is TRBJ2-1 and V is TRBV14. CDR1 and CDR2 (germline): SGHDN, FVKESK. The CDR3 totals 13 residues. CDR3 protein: CASSPQWGNEQFF.

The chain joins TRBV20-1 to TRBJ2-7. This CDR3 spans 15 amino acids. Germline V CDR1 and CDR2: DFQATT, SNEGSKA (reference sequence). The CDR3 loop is CSARPIDTNYYEQYF.

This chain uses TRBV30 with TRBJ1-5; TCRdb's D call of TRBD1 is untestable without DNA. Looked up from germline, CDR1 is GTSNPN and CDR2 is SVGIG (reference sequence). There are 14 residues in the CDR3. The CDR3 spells CAWSGGARNQPQHF.

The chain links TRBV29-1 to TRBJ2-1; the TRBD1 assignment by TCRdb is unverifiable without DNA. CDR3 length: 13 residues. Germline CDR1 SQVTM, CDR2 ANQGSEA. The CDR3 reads CSVEAPTGSEQFF.

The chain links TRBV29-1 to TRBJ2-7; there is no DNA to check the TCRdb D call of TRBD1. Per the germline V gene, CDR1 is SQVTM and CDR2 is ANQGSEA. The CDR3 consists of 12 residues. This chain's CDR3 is CSVARETYEQYF.

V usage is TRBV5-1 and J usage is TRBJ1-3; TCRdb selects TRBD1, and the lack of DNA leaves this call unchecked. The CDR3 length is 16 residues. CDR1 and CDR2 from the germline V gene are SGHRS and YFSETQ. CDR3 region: CASSLEPGATGNTIYF.

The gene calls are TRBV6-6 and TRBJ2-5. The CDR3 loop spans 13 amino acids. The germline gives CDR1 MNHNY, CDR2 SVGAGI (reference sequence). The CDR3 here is CASNSHLQETQYF.

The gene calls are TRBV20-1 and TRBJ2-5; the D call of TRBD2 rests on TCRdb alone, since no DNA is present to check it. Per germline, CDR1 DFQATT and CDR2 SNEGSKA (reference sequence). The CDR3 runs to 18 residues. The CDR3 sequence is CSARDSVLAGGFSETQYF.

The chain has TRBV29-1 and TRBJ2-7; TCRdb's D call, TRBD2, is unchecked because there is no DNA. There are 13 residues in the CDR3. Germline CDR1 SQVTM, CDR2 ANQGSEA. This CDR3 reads CSVALAPADEQYF.

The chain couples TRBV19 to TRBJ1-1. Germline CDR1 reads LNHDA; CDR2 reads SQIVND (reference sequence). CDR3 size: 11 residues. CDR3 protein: CASGAGGEAFF.